This paragraph covers one T cell receptor (beta chain) sequence. Its matching antigen is unknown. The protocol was immunoSEQ multiplex PCR, while the TCRdb copy is restricted to in-frame clones and leaves out a portion. The data contain around 99,000 clones, approximately 89% of them singletons. This entry is derived from a study of T cell responses to AZD1222 COVID-19 vaccine. The germline gives CDR1 MDHEN, CDR2 SYDVKM. Trimming cost V 8 bases and J 1 base, with 15 bases left between them. The length of the CDR3 is 15 residues. Study results and caveats: Breadth and depth of Spike-specific TCRs rose after two AZD1222 doses. Regions left unmutated in variants are reportedly the target of nearly half of spike-specific TCRs.

Second doses were pooled across both intervals (about 4 or about 12 weeks). This receptor was taken from an adult who received the AZD1222 COVID-19 vaccine. The genes are TRBV28 and TRBJ1-5, with a tentative D call TRBD1 (5 bases). Source: peripheral blood, taken 28 days after the second AZD1222 dose. The CDR3 sequence: CASARLGASNQPQHF. CDR3 nucleotides: TGTGCCAGCGCCCGGCTAGGGGCGAGCAATCAGCCCCAGCATTTT.